Following are 21 T cell receptor beta chains from one sample sequenced in a study of T-cell reconstitution after alpha-beta-depleted transplantation in children. Unique molecular identifiers were incorporated during preparation of the TCRbeta library. One entry per CDR3 protein, called by TCRdb with MiXCR from the PCR reads. This table has 450,000 to 550,000 distinct CDR3 sequences, about an eighth appearing once. The sample in question was PBMCs, mostly from graft donor cells, obtained 180 days after TCRalphabeta/CD19-depleted stem cell transplant. These receptors were taken from a female patient between 2 and 15 years old who had a stem cell transplant for aplastic anemia, so the T cells may come from the graft donor.

The rearrangement links TRBV12-3 or TRBV12-4 to TRBJ1-2; D remains unclear. Deletions cut 2 bases from V and 4 bases from J, with 8 bases between. The CDR3 spans 13 residues. This CDR3 is CASSLLERYGYTF. CDR3 coding DNA: TGTGCCAGCAGTTTACTGGAGCGCTATGGCTACACCTTC.

This clonotype has just a few counts. The CDR3 bases are TGTGCCAGCAGTTCACCCCGACAGGGAGGGCGTCAGCCCCAGCATTTT. It yields the protein CASSSPRQGGRQPQHF. The J gene is TRBJ1-5, the V gene TRBV28, with 7 bases lining up with TRBD1. J lost 6 bases, V lost 4 bases, and 12 bases had no gene match. The germline V gene has CDR1 MDHEN and CDR2 SYDVKM. This CDR3 has 16 amino acids.

The J gene is TRBJ2-1, the V gene TRBV6-1; 7 nucleotides align to TRBD2. Trimming took 8 bases from V and 8 from J; bases not matched to a gene: 12. The germline V gene has CDR1 MNHNS and CDR2 SASEGT. This CDR3 contains 14 residues. CDR3 sequence (DNA): TGTGCCAGCGGCGGGTTGGCGGGAGAGTATGAGCAGTTCTTC. Its protein is CASGGLAGEYEQFF.

In this sample, this clonotype turned up a few times. V is TRBV7-2 and J is TRBJ2-5; D uncertain. This CDR3 has 14 residues. The V gene lost 6 bases and the J gene lost 2 bases, with 13 bases spanning the gap. Germline lookup yields CDR1 SGHTA and CDR2 FQGNSA. The CDR3 DNA reads TGTGCCAGCAGTCTATGGCCCCGACAAGAGACCCAGTACTTC. Its translation: CASSLWPRQETQYF. Drawing the rest from reference TRBV7-2 and TRBJ2-5, the complete variable domain is GAGVSQSPSNKVTEKGKDVELRCDPISGHTALYWYRQSLGQGLEFLIYFQGNSAPDKSGLPSDRFSAERTGGSVSTLTIQRTQQEDSAVYLCASSLWPRQETQYFGPGTRLLVL.

This clonotype has ten or more counts. V usage is TRBV28 and J usage is TRBJ2-5; D is possibly TRBD2 (5 bases). V was trimmed by 3 bases and J by 1 base, leaving 12 bases between them. Germline V gene lookup returns CDR1 MDHEN and CDR2 SYDVKM. The CDR3 runs 15 residues. CDR3 in DNA: TGTGCCAGCAGTTTCGGTAGCGTAGCCCAAGAGACCCAGTACTTC. Its protein product is CASSFGSVAQETQYF.

A few counts support this clonotype. The CDR3 protein is CASSSQGQGRETQYF. CDR3 nucleotides: TGTGCCAGCAGCTCTCAAGGGCAGGGAAGAGAGACCCAGTACTTC. This chain links TRBV5-4 with TRBJ2-5; perhaps TRBD1 as D (5 bases). V lost 3 bases to trimming and J lost 4 bases, with 16 bases between them. The CDR3 sequence is 15 residues long. Germline V CDR1 and CDR2: SGHNT, YYREEE (reference sequence).

The rearrangement uses TRBV5-1 and TRBJ2-7, with D maybe TRBD1 (6 bases). CDR1 is SGHRS and CDR2 is YFSETQ in the germline V gene. The V and J ends lost 4 bases and 2 bases respectively, with 10 bases between them. The CDR3 length is 13 residues. The CDR3 DNA is TGCGCCAGCAGCCCGGACAGCCCCTACGAGCAGTACGTC. It encodes CASSPDSPYEQYV.

J is TRBJ1-5 and V is TRBV29-1; 7 bases map to TRBD1. Germline loops: CDR1 SQVTM, CDR2 ANQGSEA. The CDR3 runs to 13 residues. Germline trimming cut 6 bases from V and 3 bases from J; bases unmatched to any gene: 5. The CDR3 sequence: CSVLQGNNQPQHF. For the CDR3, the DNA is TGCAGCGTCCTACAGGGGAACAATCAGCCCCAGCATTTT.

J is TRBJ2-1 and V is TRBV15; TRBD2 might be the D (5 bases). The germline V gene encodes CDR1 LNHNV and CDR2 YYDKDF (reference sequence). There are 15 residues in the CDR3. With 5 bases removed from V and 8 bases from J, the gap between germline ends came to 19 bases. DNA of the CDR3: TGTGCCACCAGCCGACTCCGGACTTTTCTGTATGAGCAGTTCTTC. It specifies CATSRLRTFLYEQFF.

This clonotype was seen a handful of times. The V and J genes are TRBV9 and TRBJ1-4; D unclear. Germline loops: CDR1 SGDLS, CDR2 YYNGEE. The V end lost 0 bases, the J end lost 5 bases, and 11 bases lay between the germline ends. The CDR3 extends over 15 amino acids. CDR3 protein: CASSVDGRRNEKLFF. In DNA, the CDR3 is TGTGCCAGCAGCGTAGATGGCCGGAGGAATGAAAAACTGTTTTTT.

This clonotype was detected ten times or more. CDR3 DNA sequence: TGTGCCAGCAGCTTGGGGCGGGGGCAGAACACTGAAGCTTTCTTT. It yields the protein CASSLGRGQNTEAFF. This chain links TRBV11-2 with TRBJ1-1; possible D gene TRBD1, 6 bases. Germline lookup yields CDR1 SGHAT and CDR2 FQNNGV. The CDR3 is 15 residues long. Trimming stripped 3 bases from V and 1 base from J, with 12 bases between.

In this sample, this clonotype turned up many times. The chain uses TRBV4-3 and TRBJ1-5, with D unresolved. The germline CDR1 and CDR2 sequences are LGHNA and YSLEER. The CDR3 contains 15 residues. The V end lost 0 bases, the J end lost 5 bases, and 11 bases lay between the germline ends. Here the CDR3 DNA reads TGCGCCAGCAGCCAAGATGGGTCAGATTATCAGCCCCAGCATTTT. This sequence encodes CASSQDGSDYQPQHF.

This clonotype was observed a handful of times. The V and J genes are TRBV5-1 and TRBJ2-2; D is tentatively TRBD1 or TRBD2 (5 bases each). V was cut by 0 bases and J by 4 bases, with 13 bases left in between. The CDR3 spans 16 residues. Germline V gene lookup returns CDR1 SGHRS and CDR2 YFSETQ. This CDR3 is CASSLARGSLTGELFF. The CDR3 nucleotides read TGCGCCAGCAGCTTGGCCCGGGGCAGTCTCACCGGGGAGCTGTTTTTT.

This clonotype was seen a few times. The CDR3 DNA sequence: TGTGCCAGCGCACCCGCAGGGGGCTCCTATAATTCACCCCTCCACTTT. This sequence encodes CASAPAGGSYNSPLHF. The chain combines TRBV28 with TRBJ1-6; the match to TRBD1 covers 7 bases. Germline CDR1 is MDHEN and CDR2 is SYDVKM. J was trimmed by 0 bases and V by 8 bases; bases with no gene match: 7. The CDR3 sequence is 16 residues long. Complete variable domain (other parts from reference TRBV28 and TRBJ1-6): DVKVTQSSRYLVKRTGEKVFLECVQDMDHENMFWYRQDPGLGLRLIYFSYDVKMKEKGDIPEGYSVSREKKERFSLILESASTNQTSMYLCASAPAGGSYNSPLHFGNGTRLTVT.

This clonotype was picked up many times. This rearrangement joins TRBV29-1 to TRBJ1-1, with TRBD1 matching over 11 bases. V gave up 3 bases and J gave up 1 base; unmatched junction bases: 28. The CDR3 is made up of 23 amino acids. Per the germline V gene, CDR1 is SQVTM and CDR2 is ANQGSEA. The CDR3 here is CSVDSLLAGQGVSASRGNTEAFF. CDR3 nucleotide sequence: TGCAGCGTTGATTCCCTTCTGGCGGGACAGGGGGTAAGTGCCTCCAGAGGGAACACTGAAGCTTTCTTT.

This clonotype was picked up a small number of times. The rearrangement links TRBV29-1 to TRBJ2-6, with 7 bases that match TRBD1. Germline CDR1 reads SQVTM; CDR2 reads ANQGSEA. The junction had 5 bases not matched to a gene; V was cut back by 6 bases and J by 0 bases. This CDR3 comprises 15 residues. In DNA form, the CDR3 reads TGCAGCGTCGGGGACAGCCCCTCTGGGGCCAACGTCCTGACTTTC. Protein product: CSVGDSPSGANVLTF.

In this sample, this clonotype turned up many times. V is TRBV11-3 and J is TRBJ2-1; no reliable D call. Germline V gene lookup returns CDR1 SGHNT and CDR2 YENEEA. V shed 0 bases and J shed 8 bases, with 17 bases lying between them. This CDR3 is 16 amino acids long. CDR3 residues: CASSLDLRVGPHEQFF. CDR3 nucleotides: TGTGCCAGCAGCTTAGATCTAAGGGTAGGGCCCCATGAGCAGTTCTTC.

This clonotype was picked up a small number of times. The V and J genes are TRBV29-1 and TRBJ1-3, with 7 positions matching TRBD1. CDR3 length equals 13 residues. Germline CDR1 is SQVTM and CDR2 is ANQGSEA. With 7 bases clipped from V and 6 bases from J, the junction kept 9 bases outside the gene matches. The CDR3 spells CSATDRNVNTIYF. The CDR3 region has the DNA TGCAGCGCAACGGACAGGAACGTAAACACCATATATTTT.

J is TRBJ1-6 and V is TRBV28; D may be TRBD1 (6 bases). Germline values: CDR1 MDHEN, CDR2 SYDVKM. Trimming took off 6 bases at V and 0 bases at J, with 12 bases between the two ends. The length of the CDR3 is 16 residues. The CDR3: CASRGGGVSYNSPLHF. The CDR3 DNA reads as TGTGCCAGCAGGGGAGGGGGGGTCTCCTATAATTCACCCCTCCACTTT. Using reference TRBV28 and TRBJ1-6 for the parts outside the CDR3, the full variable domain is DVKVTQSSRYLVKRTGEKVFLECVQDMDHENMFWYRQDPGLGLRLIYFSYDVKMKEKGDIPEGYSVSREKKERFSLILESASTNQTSMYLCASRGGGVSYNSPLHFGNGTRLTVT.

This clonotype was counted only a few times. The V and J genes are TRBV7-2 and TRBJ1-1; D may be TRBD1 (5 bases). Germline CDR1 is SGHTA and CDR2 is FQGNSA. Trimming pared 4 bases from V and 5 bases from J, leaving 20 bases between. This CDR3 is built from 16 residues. The CDR3 loop reads CASSSPGPRAKTEAFF. CDR3 nucleotides: TGTGCCAGCAGCTCCCCGGGGCCAAGGGCAAAGACTGAAGCTTTCTTT.

This clonotype was observed many times. This chain links TRBV28 with TRBJ2-3; the match to TRBD1 covers 7 bases. Trimming at V came to 6 bases and at J to 2 bases, leaving 11 bases not matched to a gene. Germline CDR1 is MDHEN and CDR2 is SYDVKM. CDR3 length equals 16 residues. This chain's CDR3 is CASSQSPTGFTDTQYF. The CDR3 DNA sequence: TGTGCCAGCAGCCAGTCCCCGACAGGGTTCACAGATACGCAGTATTTT.